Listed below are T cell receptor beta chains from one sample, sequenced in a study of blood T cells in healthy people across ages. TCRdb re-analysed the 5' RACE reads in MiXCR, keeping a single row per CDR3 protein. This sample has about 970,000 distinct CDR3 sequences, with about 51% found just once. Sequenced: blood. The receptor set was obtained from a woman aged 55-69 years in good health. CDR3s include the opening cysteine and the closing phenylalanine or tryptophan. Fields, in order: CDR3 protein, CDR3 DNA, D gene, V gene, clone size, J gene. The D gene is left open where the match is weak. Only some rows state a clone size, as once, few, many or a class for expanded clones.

CDR3aa: CASSLARPGVYQETQYF; CDR3nt: TGTGCCAGCAGTTTAGCCCGGCCAGGGGTGTACCAAGAGACCCAGTACTTC; d_gene: .; v_gene: TRBV28; abundance: .; j_gene: TRBJ2-5
CDR3aa: CASRGAERDTQYF; CDR3nt: TGTGCCAGCAGAGGAGCGGAAAGAGATACGCAGTATTTT; d_gene: .; v_gene: TRBV2; abundance: once; j_gene: TRBJ2-3
CDR3aa: CASSPSGGSGGYEQYF; CDR3nt: TGTGCCAGCAGTCCATCAGGGGGCAGTGGGGGCTACGAGCAGTACTTC; d_gene: TRBD1; v_gene: TRBV12-3/TRBV12-4; abundance: .; j_gene: TRBJ2-7
CDR3aa: CASSEFSGRRYNEQFF; CDR3nt: TGTGCCAGCAGTGAATTTAGCGGGAGGCGATACAATGAGCAGTTCTTC; d_gene: TRBD2; v_gene: TRBV2; abundance: few; j_gene: TRBJ2-1
CDR3aa: CSVDGPTVHEQYF; CDR3nt: TGCAGCGTTGATGGCCCGACAGTCCACGAGCAGTACTTC; d_gene: .; v_gene: TRBV29-1; abundance: .; j_gene: TRBJ2-7
CDR3aa: CASGQIDSYEQYF; CDR3nt: TGTGCCAGCGGGCAAATCGACTCCTACGAGCAGTACTTC; d_gene: .; v_gene: TRBV5-5; abundance: .; j_gene: TRBJ2-7
CDR3aa: CASSLNRAEKLFF; CDR3nt: TGTGCCAGCAGCCTGAACAGGGCAGAAAAACTGTTTTTT; d_gene: .; v_gene: TRBV3-1; abundance: .; j_gene: TRBJ1-4
CDR3aa: CASSIDPGGEQYF; CDR3nt: TGTGCCAGCAGCATCGATCCAGGGGGAGAACAGTACTTC; d_gene: TRBD1; v_gene: TRBV9; abundance: .; j_gene: TRBJ2-5
CDR3aa: CASSLYGSADTQYF; CDR3nt: TGTGCCAGCAGTTTATACGGGAGTGCAGATACGCAGTATTTT; d_gene: .; v_gene: TRBV27; abundance: .; j_gene: TRBJ2-3
CDR3aa: CASTRTSRYEQYF; CDR3nt: TGTGCCAGCACCAGGACTAGCCGCTACGAGCAGTACTTC; d_gene: TRBD2; v_gene: TRBV6-1; abundance: .; j_gene: TRBJ2-7
CDR3aa: CASTRQGAVEQYF; CDR3nt: TGTGCCAGCACCAGACAGGGGGCGGTTGAGCAGTACTTC; d_gene: TRBD1; v_gene: TRBV12-3/TRBV12-4; abundance: .; j_gene: TRBJ2-7
CDR3aa: CASSQYAGISGANVLTF; CDR3nt: TGTGCCAGCAGCCAATATGCGGGAATCTCTGGGGCCAACGTCCTGACTTTC; d_gene: .; v_gene: TRBV3-1; abundance: .; j_gene: TRBJ2-6
CDR3aa: CASSLTESYGYTF; CDR3nt: TGTGCCAGCAGCTTGACGGAATCCTATGGCTACACCTTC; d_gene: .; v_gene: TRBV5-5; abundance: few; j_gene: TRBJ1-2
CDR3aa: CASSQINRDYNEQFF; CDR3nt: TGTGCCAGCAGCCAAATAAACAGGGACTACAATGAGCAGTTCTTC; d_gene: .; v_gene: TRBV14; abundance: few; j_gene: TRBJ2-1
CDR3aa: CASRDRRNEQFF; CDR3nt: TGTGCCAGCCGTGACCGGCGTAATGAGCAGTTCTTC; d_gene: .; v_gene: TRBV12-3/TRBV12-4; abundance: few; j_gene: TRBJ2-1
CDR3aa: CASSLPGYLEETQYF; CDR3nt: TGTGCCAGCAGCTTGCCCGGGTATCTCGAAGAGACCCAGTACTTC; d_gene: .; v_gene: TRBV5-4; abundance: .; j_gene: TRBJ2-5
CDR3aa: CASSSTLGTGGAGGYTF; CDR3nt: TGTGCCAGCAGCTCCACGCTCGGGACAGGGGGTGCTGGAGGCTACACCTTC; d_gene: TRBD1; v_gene: TRBV7-6; abundance: .; j_gene: TRBJ1-2
CDR3aa: CASHKRGEVGEQFF; CDR3nt: TGCGCCAGCCACAAGCGGGGGGAGGTAGGAGAGCAGTTCTTC; d_gene: TRBD2; v_gene: TRBV5-1; abundance: .; j_gene: TRBJ2-1
CDR3aa: CSAGSGRETQYF; CDR3nt: TGCAGTGCTGGAAGCGGGAGAGAGACCCAGTACTTC; d_gene: TRBD2; v_gene: TRBV20-1; abundance: few; j_gene: TRBJ2-5
CDR3aa: CSARDSGNQETQYF; CDR3nt: TGCAGTGCTAGAGATAGTGGCAACCAAGAGACCCAGTACTTC; d_gene: .; v_gene: TRBV20-1; abundance: few; j_gene: TRBJ2-5
CDR3aa: CASSRYGQGGQETQYF; CDR3nt: TGCGCCAGCAGCCGATATGGACAGGGGGGCCAAGAGACCCAGTACTTC; d_gene: TRBD1; v_gene: TRBV5-1; abundance: .; j_gene: TRBJ2-5
CDR3aa: CASSQSHYGYTF; CDR3nt: TGTGCCAGCAGCCAATCTCACTATGGCTACACCTTC; d_gene: .; v_gene: TRBV3-1; abundance: .; j_gene: TRBJ1-2
CDR3aa: CSAKDTSGRYSYHEQYF; CDR3nt: TGCAGTGCCAAAGATACTAGCGGGAGGTATAGTTATCATGAGCAGTACTTC; d_gene: TRBD2; v_gene: TRBV20-1; abundance: .; j_gene: TRBJ2-5
CDR3aa: CASSQDRRRTNEKLFF; CDR3nt: TGCGCCAGCAGCCAAGATAGGCGTCGAACTAATGAAAAACTGTTTTTT; d_gene: .; v_gene: TRBV4-3; abundance: few; j_gene: TRBJ1-4
CDR3aa: CASSLVTDLRVAFF; CDR3nt: TGTGCCAGCAGCTTAGTGACAGACCTCCGTGTAGCTTTCTTT; d_gene: .; v_gene: TRBV11-3; abundance: .; j_gene: TRBJ1-1
CDR3aa: CASSPGTTTDTQYF; CDR3nt: TGTGCCAGCAGCCCGGGGACTACCACAGATACGCAGTATTTT; d_gene: TRBD2; v_gene: TRBV7-9; abundance: few; j_gene: TRBJ2-3
CDR3aa: CASSWGLVEETQYF; CDR3nt: TGCGCCAGCAGCTGGGGACTAGTGGAGGAGACCCAGTACTTC; d_gene: TRBD2; v_gene: TRBV5-1; abundance: few; j_gene: TRBJ2-5
CDR3aa: CASSQHSGREDNEQFF; CDR3nt: TGCGCCAGCAGCCAACATAGCGGGAGGGAAGACAATGAGCAGTTCTTC; d_gene: TRBD2; v_gene: TRBV4-3; abundance: .; j_gene: TRBJ2-1
CDR3aa: CASSRGQIGELFF; CDR3nt: TGTGCCAGCTCACGAGGACAGATCGGGGAGCTGTTTTTT; d_gene: .; v_gene: TRBV18; abundance: once; j_gene: TRBJ2-2
CDR3aa: CSAGNGTGGFNEQFF; CDR3nt: TGCAGTGCTGGAAACGGGACAGGGGGTTTCAATGAGCAGTTCTTC; d_gene: TRBD1; v_gene: TRBV20-1; abundance: .; j_gene: TRBJ2-1
CDR3aa: CASSLPAGVEQYF; CDR3nt: TGTGCCAGTAGCCTCCCCGCGGGAGTTGAGCAGTACTTC; d_gene: TRBD2; v_gene: TRBV13; abundance: .; j_gene: TRBJ2-5
CDR3aa: CSARDLLEASGSTDTQYF; CDR3nt: TGCAGTGCTAGAGATTTACTAGAGGCTAGCGGTAGCACAGATACGCAGTATTTT; d_gene: TRBD2; v_gene: TRBV20-1; abundance: .; j_gene: TRBJ2-3
CDR3aa: CASSRGAYSTDTQYF; CDR3nt: TGTGCCAGCAGTCGGGGGGCTTATAGCACAGATACGCAGTATTTT; d_gene: .; v_gene: TRBV6-2/TRBV6-3; abundance: .; j_gene: TRBJ2-3
CDR3aa: CSARRTDNQPQHF; CDR3nt: TGCAGTGCGAGAAGGACCGACAATCAGCCCCAGCATTTT; d_gene: .; v_gene: TRBV20-1; abundance: .; j_gene: TRBJ1-5
CDR3aa: CAISDGLAAYEQYF; CDR3nt: TGTGCCATCAGTGACGGACTAGCGGCTTACGAGCAGTACTTC; d_gene: TRBD2; v_gene: TRBV10-3; abundance: few; j_gene: TRBJ2-7
CDR3aa: CAWSGRYGYTF; CDR3nt: TGTGCCTGGAGTGGCAGATATGGCTACACCTTC; d_gene: .; v_gene: TRBV30; abundance: few; j_gene: TRBJ1-2
CDR3aa: CASSLMDRGLSYEQYF; CDR3nt: TGCGCCAGCAGCTTAATGGACAGGGGGTTGTCCTACGAGCAGTACTTC; d_gene: TRBD1; v_gene: TRBV5-1; abundance: .; j_gene: TRBJ2-7
CDR3aa: CSARGYSGANYGYTF; CDR3nt: TGCAGTGCTAGAGGATACTCGGGCGCCAACTATGGCTACACCTTC; d_gene: .; v_gene: TRBV20-1; abundance: few; j_gene: TRBJ1-2
CDR3aa: CASSLTDTRIYTQYF; CDR3nt: TGTGCCAGCAGTTTGACCGATACGCGGATTTATACGCAGTATTTT; d_gene: .; v_gene: TRBV28; abundance: few; j_gene: TRBJ2-3
CDR3aa: CASSYPYLPEQYF; CDR3nt: TGTGCCAGCAGTTACCCGTACCTTCCCGAGCAGTACTTC; d_gene: .; v_gene: TRBV6-2/TRBV6-3; abundance: once; j_gene: TRBJ2-7
CDR3aa: CASSGTSGFRYNEQFF; CDR3nt: TGTGCCAGCAGCGGGACTAGCGGGTTTAGGTACAATGAGCAGTTCTTC; d_gene: TRBD2; v_gene: TRBV14; abundance: .; j_gene: TRBJ2-1
CDR3aa: CASSSSNSNQPQHF; CDR3nt: TGTGCCAGCAGTTCCAGCAATAGCAATCAGCCCCAGCATTTT; d_gene: .; v_gene: TRBV12-3/TRBV12-4; abundance: few; j_gene: TRBJ1-5
CDR3aa: CASSPGLVQETQYF; CDR3nt: TGTGCCAGCTCACCCGGACTCGTACAAGAGACCCAGTACTTC; d_gene: .; v_gene: TRBV18; abundance: few; j_gene: TRBJ2-5
CDR3aa: CASSEDYTF; CDR3nt: TGTGCCAGCAGTGAGGACTACACCTTC; d_gene: .; v_gene: TRBV12-3/TRBV12-4; abundance: .; j_gene: TRBJ1-2
CDR3aa: CASSQGGLNYEQYF; CDR3nt: TGCGCCAGCAGCCAAGGTGGCCTTAACTACGAGCAGTACTTC; d_gene: .; v_gene: TRBV4-1; abundance: few; j_gene: TRBJ2-7
CDR3aa: CASSQGPSQETQCF; CDR3nt: TGCGCCAGCAGCCAAGGGCCTAGCCAGGAGACCCAGTGCTTC; d_gene: .; v_gene: TRBV4-1; abundance: .; j_gene: TRBJ2-5
CDR3aa: CASSGLETPFNQPQHF; CDR3nt: TGTGCCAGCAGCGGACTGGAGACACCTTTCAATCAGCCCCAGCATTTT; d_gene: .; v_gene: TRBV7-9; abundance: .; j_gene: TRBJ1-5
CDR3aa: CSARPGTSGRHQQFF; CDR3nt: TGCAGTGCTAGACCTGGGACTAGCGGGAGACATCAACAGTTCTTC; d_gene: TRBD2; v_gene: TRBV20-1; abundance: .; j_gene: TRBJ2-1
CDR3aa: CASSLDWGQNQETQYF; CDR3nt: TGCGCCAGCAGCTTGGACTGGGGTCAGAACCAAGAGACCCAGTACTTC; d_gene: .; v_gene: TRBV5-1; abundance: .; j_gene: TRBJ2-5
CDR3aa: CASSPWTGRNEQFF; CDR3nt: TGCGCCAGCAGCCCTTGGACAGGGCGCAATGAGCAGTTCTTC; d_gene: TRBD1; v_gene: TRBV4-3; abundance: .; j_gene: TRBJ2-1